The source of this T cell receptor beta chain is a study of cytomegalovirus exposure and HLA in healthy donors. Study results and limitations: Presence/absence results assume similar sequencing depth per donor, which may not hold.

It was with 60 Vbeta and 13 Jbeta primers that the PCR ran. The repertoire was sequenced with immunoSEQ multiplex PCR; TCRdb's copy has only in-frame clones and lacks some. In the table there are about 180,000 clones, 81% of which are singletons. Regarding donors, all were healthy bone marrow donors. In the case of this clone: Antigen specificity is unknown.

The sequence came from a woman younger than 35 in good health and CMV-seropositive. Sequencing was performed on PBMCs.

CDR3 DNA: TGTGCCAGCAGCTTAATGCACCTGGGGGCCTTGGCCGGGGAGCTGTTTTTT. Translating gives CASSLMHLGALAGELFF. The rearrangement joins TRBV7-9 to TRBJ2-2, with a weak D call TRBD1 (6 bases). Germline lookup yields CDR1 SEHNR and CDR2 FQNEAQ (reference sequence). This CDR3 comprises 17 residues. V lost 2 bases, J lost 6 bases, and 19 bases lay in between.